This TCR beta chain was identified in a study of T-cell reconstitution after alpha-beta-depleted transplantation in children. Unique molecular identifiers were built into the TCRbeta library. TCRdb re-analysed the PCR reads in MiXCR, keeping a single row per CDR3 protein. The table records about 540,000 distinct CDR3 sequences, 27% of them present only once. Points from the study as a whole: Newly made T cells mostly supplied T-cell counts and diversity one year after transplant. Approximately two months post-transplant, alpha-beta T cells reportedly originated from several hundred expanded graft clones.

This CDR3 is built from 14 residues. V dropped 4 bases and J dropped 2 bases, with 12 bases sitting between them. Germline V lookup: CDR1 SGHRS, CDR2 YFSETQ. As for this clonotype: No antigen is known for it.

The sample consisted of PBMCs, taken before TCRalphabeta/CD19-depleted stem cell transplant. This clonotype was obtained from a boy younger than two with Wiskott-Aldrich syndrome, due to receive a stem cell transplant. V gene TRBV5-1 combines with J gene TRBJ2-5; D might be TRBD1 (5 bases). The DNA of the CDR3 is TGCGCCAGCAGCGCGATGGGGCTACAAGAGACCCAGTACTTC. It specifies CASSAMGLQETQYF.